The 5 T cell receptor beta chains listed next were all sequenced from one sample in a study of cytomegalovirus exposure and HLA in healthy donors. The PCR made use of 60 Vbeta and 13 Jbeta primers. Data came from immunoSEQ multiplex PCR; TCRdb stores just in-frame clones and leaves some out. The profile shows 140,000 to 150,000 clones, 75% to 85% of them singletons. Material: PBMCs. Receptors originate from a man aged 35 to 55 in good health and CMV-seronegative.

CDR3 nucleotide sequence: TGCGCCAGCAGCTGGGGGCGCGGTGGCGGCAAACAAGAGACCCAGTACTTC. Its protein is CASSWGRGGGKQETQYF. This rearrangement joins TRBV5-1 to TRBJ2-5; D might be TRBD1 (6 bases). Per germline, CDR1 SGHRS and CDR2 YFSETQ. This CDR3 is built from 17 residues. The V gene lost 3 bases and the J gene lost 2 bases, with 20 bases spanning the gap.

The chain carries TRBV19 and TRBJ2-7, with 9 positions matching TRBD1. V lost 5 bases to trimming and J lost 1 base; unmatched junction nucleotides: 6. From germline, CDR1 is LNHDA and CDR2 SQIVND (reference sequence). CDR3 length: 15 amino acids. The DNA of the CDR3 is TGTGCCAGTAGTTGGGGACAGGGTGCTTCCTACGAGCAGTACTTC. Encoded protein: CASSWGQGASYEQYF.

The rearrangement links TRBV6-5 to TRBJ1-5; TRBD1 might be the D (6 bases). The CDR3 totals 15 residues. Germline CDR1 MNHEY, CDR2 SVGAGI. Trimming removed 5 bases at V and 1 base at J, with 12 bases between. The CDR3 DNA follows: TGTGCCAGCAGTAGTCTGGGACACAGCAATCAGCCCCAGCATTTT. Amino acid sequence: CASSSLGHSNQPQHF.

The sample holds one count of this clone. The rearrangement links TRBV5-1 to TRBJ2-1; D may be TRBD1 (5 bases). The V gene's germline CDR1 is SGHRS and CDR2 YFSETQ. V lost 1 base to trimming and J lost 9 bases, with 14 bases between them. The CDR3 sequence is 14 residues long. The CDR3 DNA reads as TGCGCCAGCAGCTTGCCTATAGGGGCGCGTGAGCAGTTCTTC. Protein: CASSLPIGAREQFF.

The V and J genes are TRBV5-4 and TRBJ2-5; D is unclear. With the DNA end fitting TRBJ2-7 better, the J assignment may be wrong. The CDR3 loop spans 12 amino acids. The germline gives CDR1 SGHNT, CDR2 YYREEE (reference sequence). The CDR3 DNA follows: TGTGCCAGCAGCCAGGATCCAGGCGAGCAGTACTTC. This codes for CASSQDPGEQYF.